Sequencing of this T cell receptor (beta chain) was carried out in a study of T cells after yellow fever vaccination. Across the whole study: Researchers used SMART-Seq v4 Ultra Low Input to prepare fractions that had low cell numbers. Overall study results and limits: Faster peaking, at day 5 versus 15, marked a secondary response that was weaker.

CDR3 size: 15 residues. Germline V gene data show CDR1 as SGHVS and CDR2 as FQNEAQ. J was trimmed by 6 bases and V by 1 base; bases with no gene match: 7. Each CDR3 protein gets one entry after TCRdb re-called the 5' RACE reads with MiXCR. The sample has 500,000 to 700,000 distinct CDR3 sequences; 19% are singletons. This clonotype occurred a few times. What it recognizes is unknown. The sample here was PBMCs, taken 15 days after the yellow fever booster vaccination. The chain recombines TRBV7-8 with TRBJ2-3; 7 nucleotides line up with TRBD1. The clonotype originates from a young man who received the YFV17D yellow fever vaccine. Here the CDR3 reads CASSLGGRGTDTQYF. CDR3 nucleotide sequence: TGTGCCAGCAGCTTAGGGGGCAGGGGGACGGATACGCAGTATTTT.